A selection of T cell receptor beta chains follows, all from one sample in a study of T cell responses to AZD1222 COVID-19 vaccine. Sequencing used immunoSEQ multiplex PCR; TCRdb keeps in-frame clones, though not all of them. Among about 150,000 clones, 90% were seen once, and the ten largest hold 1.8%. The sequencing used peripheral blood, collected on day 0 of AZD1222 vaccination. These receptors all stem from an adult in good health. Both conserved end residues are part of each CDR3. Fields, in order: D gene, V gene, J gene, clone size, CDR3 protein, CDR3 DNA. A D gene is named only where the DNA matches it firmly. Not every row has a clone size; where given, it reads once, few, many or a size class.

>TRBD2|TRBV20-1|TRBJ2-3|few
CSASSRLAGPTGTQYF
TGCAGTGCTAGTTCGAGACTAGCGGGACCCACGGGTACGCAGTATTTT
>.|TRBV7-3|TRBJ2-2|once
CASSPRERTGELFF
TGTGCCAGCAGTCCCCGGGAGAGAACCGGGGAGCTGTTTTTT
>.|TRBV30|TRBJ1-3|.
CAWSVLEERNTIYF
TGTGCCTGGAGCGTGCTAGAGGAGAGAAACACCATATATTTT
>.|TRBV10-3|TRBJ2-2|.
CAIRTITGELFF
TGTGCCATCAGGACAATTACCGGGGAGCTGTTTTTT
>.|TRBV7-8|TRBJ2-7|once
CAILESSYEQYF
TGTGCCATACTAGAGAGCTCCTACGAGCAGTACTTC
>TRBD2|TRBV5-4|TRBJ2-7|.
CASSLFQGGRALGEQYF
TGTGCCAGCAGCTTGTTTCAGGGCGGGAGGGCCTTAGGCGAGCAGTACTTC
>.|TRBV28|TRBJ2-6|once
CASSLSGLAAGANVLTF
TGTGCCAGCAGTTTATCGGGGTTGGCAGCTGGGGCCAACGTCCTGACTTTC
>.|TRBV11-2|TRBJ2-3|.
CASSLDNGRATDTQYF
TGTGCCAGCAGCTTAGATAATGGCAGGGCCACAGATACGCAGTATTTT
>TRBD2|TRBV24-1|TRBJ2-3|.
CATSDYKGGPPDTQYF
TGTGCCACCAGTGATTATAAGGGAGGGCCCCCAGATACGCAGTATTTT
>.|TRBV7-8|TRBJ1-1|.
CASSRDRSEAFF
TGTGCCAGCAGCCGCGACAGGTCTGAAGCTTTCTTT
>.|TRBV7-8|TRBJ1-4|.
CASSLGSGTENEKLFF
TGTGCCAGCAGCTTAGGGTCCGGGACGGAGAATGAAAAACTGTTTTTT
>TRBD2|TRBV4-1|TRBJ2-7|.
CASSHIAGGGYEQYF
TGCGCCAGCAGCCACATAGCGGGAGGAGGTTACGAGCAGTACTTC
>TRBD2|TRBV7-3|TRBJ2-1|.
CASSPLAGVNNEQFF
TGTGCCAGCAGCCCCCTAGCGGGAGTCAATAATGAGCAGTTCTTC
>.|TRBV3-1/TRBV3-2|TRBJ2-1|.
CASSQGYGGDEQFF
TGTGCCAGCAGCCAAGGTTATGGCGGGGATGAGCAGTTCTTC
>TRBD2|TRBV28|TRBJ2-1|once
CASSPGLAKHEQFF
TGTGCCAGCAGCCCCGGACTAGCTAAACATGAGCAGTTCTTC
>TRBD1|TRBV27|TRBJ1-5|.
CASSPAHRGPPQHF
TGTGCCAGCAGTCCCGCCCACAGGGGTCCACCCCAGCATTTT
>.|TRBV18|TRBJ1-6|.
CASSPRAPKNSPLHF
TGTGCCAGCTCACCACGGGCCCCGAAAAATTCACCCCTCCACTTT
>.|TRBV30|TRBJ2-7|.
CAGVDGSYEQYF
TGTGCCGGCGTGGACGGATCCTACGAGCAGTACTTC
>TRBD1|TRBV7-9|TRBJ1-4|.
CASSLPTDRATNEKLFF
TGTGCCAGCAGCTTACCTACCGACAGGGCTACTAATGAAAAACTGTTTTTT
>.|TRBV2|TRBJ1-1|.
CASKGGSLMNTEAFF
TGTGCCAGCAAAGGAGGCAGTCTCATGAACACTGAAGCTTTCTTT
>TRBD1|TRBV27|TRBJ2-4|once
CASSAPGTGGTKNIQYF
TGTGCCAGCAGTGCCCCCGGGACAGGGGGGACCAAAAACATTCAGTACTTC
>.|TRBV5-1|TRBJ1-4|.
CASSLGRGGGEKLFF
TGCGCCAGCAGCTTGGGTAGGGGCGGTGGTGAAAAACTGTTTTTT
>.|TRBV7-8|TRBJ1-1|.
CASSLLRNTEAFF
TGTGCCAGCAGCTTACTAAGGAACACTGAAGCTTTCTTT
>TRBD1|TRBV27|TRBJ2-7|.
CASQWGTGPYEQYF
TGTGCCAGCCAATGGGGGACAGGGCCCTACGAGCAGTACTTC
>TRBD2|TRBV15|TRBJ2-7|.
CATSIGLAGEYEQYF
TGTGCCACCAGCATAGGACTAGCGGGAGAATACGAGCAGTACTTC
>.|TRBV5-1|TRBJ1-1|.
CASTTIPDRTYTEAFF
TGCGCCAGCACCACCATCCCCGACAGGACGTACACTGAAGCTTTCTTT
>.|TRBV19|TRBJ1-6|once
CASSLGADNSPLHF
TGTGCCAGTAGTTTGGGGGCTGATAATTCACCCCTCCACTTT
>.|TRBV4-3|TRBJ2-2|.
CASSHKPPGQNTGELFF
TGCGCCAGCAGCCATAAGCCCCCGGGACAGAACACCGGGGAGCTGTTTTTT
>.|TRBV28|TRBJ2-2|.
CASQKSWGTGELFF
TGTGCCAGCCAAAAAAGTTGGGGTACCGGGGAGCTGTTTTTT
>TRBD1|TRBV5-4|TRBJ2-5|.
CASSRDRSFQETQYF
TGTGCCAGCAGCCGGGACAGGTCTTTTCAAGAGACCCAGTACTTC
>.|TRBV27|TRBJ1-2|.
CASSPDRNYGYTF
TGTGCCAGCAGTCCAGACAGAAACTATGGCTACACCTTC
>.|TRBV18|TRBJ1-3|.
CASSSRDGNTIYF
TGTGCCAGCTCATCCAGGGACGGAAACACCATATATTTT
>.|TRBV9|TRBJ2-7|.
CASSVADGRGGSYEQYF
TGTGCCAGCAGCGTAGCAGATGGGCGGGGCGGCTCCTACGAGCAGTACTTC
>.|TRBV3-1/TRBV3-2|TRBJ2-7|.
CASSQEVGRGTTYEQYF
TGTGCCAGCAGCCAAGAGGTTGGGAGGGGGACTACCTACGAGCAGTACTTC
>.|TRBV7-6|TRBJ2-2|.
CASSHNRRGGVQNTGELFF
TGTGCCAGCAGCCACAACAGGAGGGGCGGGGTCCAGAACACCGGGGAGCTGTTTTTT
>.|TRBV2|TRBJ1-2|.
CASSENQGGRVSYGYTF
TGTGCCAGCAGTGAGAATCAAGGGGGTCGCGTTAGCTATGGCTACACCTTC
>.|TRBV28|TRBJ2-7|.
CASSQGGPYEQYF
TGTGCCAGCAGTCAGGGGGGCCCCTACGAGCAGTACTTC
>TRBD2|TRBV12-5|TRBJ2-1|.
CASGSRVAGVANEQFF
TGTGCTAGTGGTTCCCGGGTAGCGGGAGTCGCGAATGAGCAGTTCTTC
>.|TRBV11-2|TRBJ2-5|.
CASSYYTAQETQYF
TGTGCCAGCAGCTACTACACGGCCCAAGAGACCCAGTACTTC
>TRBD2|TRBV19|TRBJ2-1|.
CASSIMSSGVFYNEQFF
TGTGCCAGTAGTATTATGAGTAGCGGGGTATTCTACAATGAGCAGTTCTTC
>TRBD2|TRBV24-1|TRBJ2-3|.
CATSDPSGRNTDTQYF
TGTGCCACCAGTGACCCAAGCGGGAGGAACACAGATACGCAGTATTTT